What follows are 28 T cell receptor beta chains derived from one specimen sequenced in a study of T cell responses to AZD1222 COVID-19 vaccine. Data came from immunoSEQ multiplex PCR; TCRdb stores just in-frame clones and leaves some out. In the table there are tens of thousands of clones, 90% to 95% of which are singletons. This material consisted of peripheral blood, taken 28 days after the second AZD1222 dose. These TCRs come from an adult who received the AZD1222 COVID-19 vaccine.

The J gene is TRBJ1-5, the V gene TRBV15, with D hard to call. V was clipped by 0 bases and J by 7 bases, with 22 bases between them. Per the germline V gene, CDR1 is LNHNV and CDR2 is YYDKDF (reference sequence). The CDR3 consists of 18 residues. The DNA of the CDR3 is TGTGCCACCAGCAGAGATCGAGGTTTTAGGGATCTATACCAGCCCCAGCATTTT. It codes for CATSRDRGFRDLYQPQHF. The variable domain in full, completed from reference TRBV15 and TRBJ1-5, reads DAMVIQNPRYQVTQFGKPVTLSCSQTLNHNVMYWYQQKSSQAPKLLFHYYDKDFNNEADTPDNFQSRRPNTSFCFLDIRSPGLGDTAMYLCATSRDRGFRDLYQPQHFGDGTRLSIL.

This clone was seen once. This chain connects TRBV7-8 to TRBJ2-5; D is possibly TRBD1 (5 bases). Trimming left V 1 base short and J 2 bases short, with 8 bases between. CDR1 and CDR2 from the germline V gene are SGHVS and FQNEAQ. This CDR3 contains 14 residues. This CDR3 reads CASSLGRQQETQYF. The CDR3 DNA reads as TGTGCCAGCAGCTTAGGTAGACAGCAAGAGACCCAGTACTTC.

The chain employs TRBV7-9 and TRBJ2-7; D perhaps matches TRBD1 (6 bases). CDR1 SEHNR and CDR2 FQNEAQ come from the germline V gene (reference sequence). Trimming pared 5 bases from V and 0 bases from J, leaving 17 bases between. The CDR3 covers 16 residues. The CDR3, as DNA: TGTGCCAGCAGCATACCCCGGGACACGAGCTCCTACGAGCAGTACTTC. Protein: CASSIPRDTSSYEQYF.

The chain is built from TRBV10-1 and TRBJ1-2; D not resolved. V gave up 2 bases and J gave up 3 bases, with 7 bases separating them. Germline loops: CDR1 WNHNN, CDR2 SYGVQD (reference sequence). The CDR3 sequence is 13 residues long. The CDR3 region has the DNA TGCGCCAGCAGTGAGAGGGTTGACTATGGCTACACCTTC. This encodes CASSERVDYGYTF.

V gene TRBV28 combines with J gene TRBJ1-5, with TRBD1 matching 10 bases. The CDR3 runs to 13 residues. The junction had 7 bases not matched to a gene; V was cut back by 10 bases and J by 7 bases. Germline CDR1 and CDR2: MDHEN and SYDVKM. The DNA of the CDR3 is TGTGCCATCAAAGACAGGGGGCGGCAGCCCCAGCATTTT. As protein: CAIKDRGRQPQHF.

Only a few counts were recorded for this clone. V gene TRBV10-3 combines with J gene TRBJ2-7, with no clear D. This CDR3 spans 14 amino acids. In germline, CDR1 is ENHRY, CDR2 SYGVKD. V lost 2 bases to trimming and J lost 3 bases, with 11 bases between them. The CDR3 reads CAISEPRRGYEQYF. The DNA of the CDR3 is TGTGCCATCAGTGAGCCGAGACGAGGCTACGAGCAGTACTTC.

The rearrangement uses TRBV7-9 and TRBJ2-1; possibly TRBD2 for D (6 bases). The V end lost 0 bases, the J end lost 5 bases, and 11 bases lay between the germline ends. CDR1 is SEHNR and CDR2 is FQNEAQ in the germline V gene (reference sequence). The CDR3 length is 15 residues. CDR3 sequence (DNA): TGTGCCAGCAGCTTAGCGCGGAGGGCCGACAATGAGCAGTTCTTC. Protein sequence: CASSLARRADNEQFF.

The chain couples TRBV5-1 to TRBJ2-7; D is uncertain. The CDR3 is 13 amino acids. V was trimmed by 4 bases and J by 3 bases, leaving 11 bases between them. Germline V gene data show CDR1 as SGHRS and CDR2 as YFSETQ. CDR3 nucleotide sequence: TGCGCCAGCAGCCCCATTACGGACTACGAGCAGTACTTC. The encoded protein is CASSPITDYEQYF.

V gene TRBV9 combines with J gene TRBJ1-1; possible D gene TRBD1, 5 bases. The CDR3 loop spans 12 amino acids. Germline V gene lookup returns CDR1 SGDLS and CDR2 YYNGEE. Trimming cost V 1 base and J 7 bases, with 8 bases left between them. CDR3 protein: CASSVSQGEAFF. The CDR3 DNA reads as TGTGCCAGCAGCGTAAGTCAGGGTGAAGCTTTCTTT.

This clone was seen a single time. The rearrangement links TRBV7-9 to TRBJ1-5; TRBD1 might be the D (5 bases). With 10 bases removed from V and 9 bases from J, the gap between germline ends came to 19 bases. CDR1 SEHNR and CDR2 FQNEAQ come from the germline V gene (reference sequence). The CDR3 extends over 13 amino acids. In nucleotides, the CDR3 is TGTGCCACTAAACAGGACGGCGATGGGCCCCAGCATTTT. This translates into CATKQDGDGPQHF.

CDR3 DNA: TGTGCCAGCAGTGATCTGGGGGCCCGCACAGATACGCAGTATTTT. Protein product: CASSDLGARTDTQYF. The gene calls are TRBV25-1 and TRBJ2-3; tentatively, D is TRBD1 (6 bases). Trimming removed 3 bases at V and 1 base at J, with 11 bases between. Germline loops: CDR1 MGHDK, CDR2 SYGVNS. The CDR3 totals 15 residues.

This chain joins TRBV7-6 and TRBJ1-4; no firm D call. CDR1 SGHVS and CDR2 FNYEAQ come from the germline V gene. The CDR3 totals 16 residues. CDR3 amino acids: CATQAQAISTNEKLFF. CDR3 coding DNA: TGTGCTACCCAGGCGCAGGCTATTTCAACTAATGAAAAACTGTTTTTT.

The chain couples TRBV15 to TRBJ2-3; D is uncertain. The CDR3 runs to 16 residues. The ends were cut back, 4 bases at V and 0 bases at J, with 14 bases in the middle. Per germline, CDR1 LNHNV and CDR2 YYDKDF (reference sequence). In DNA form, the CDR3 reads TGTGCCACCAGCATTCGGTTGCGGATTAGCACAGATACGCAGTATTTT. This translates into CATSIRLRISTDTQYF.

The chain recombines TRBV5-1 with TRBJ1-1, with D possibly matching TRBD1 (6 bases). Trimming cost V 4 bases and J 1 base, with 14 bases left between them. CDR3 length: 15 amino acids. Germline V gene sequence: CDR1 SGHRS, CDR2 YFSETQ. The CDR3 DNA sequence: TGCGCCAGCAGCGCCATTGGACAGCCGAACACTGAAGCTTTCTTT. It encodes CASSAIGQPNTEAFF.

This chain links TRBV30 with TRBJ2-1; 12 bases match TRBD2. This CDR3 is built from 14 residues. Germline V gene data show CDR1 as GTSNPN and CDR2 as SVGIG (reference sequence). J was trimmed by 16 bases and V by 5 bases; bases with no gene match: 15. The CDR3 loop is CAWPSGGAGGTLFF. The CDR3 DNA reads as TGTGCCTGGCCTAGCGGGGGGGCTGGTGGGACTCTATTCTTC.

This chain links TRBV11-2 with TRBJ1-4; TRBD1 agrees at 7 bases. The CDR3 contains 15 residues. CDR1 and CDR2 from the germline V gene are SGHAT and FQNNGV. V lost 1 base to trimming and J lost 7 bases; unmatched junction nucleotides: 6. The CDR3 bases are TGTGCCAGCAGCTTAGTGACAGGGAAAGGTGAAAAACTGTTTTTT. Translated: CASSLVTGKGEKLFF.

Comment on this clone: The junction departs from the called germline gene at one end, perhaps through a read error. The chain carries TRBV28 and TRBJ1-4; no clear D. Germline CDR1 reads MDHEN; CDR2 reads SYDVKM. The CDR3 is 14 amino acids. This CDR3 is CASSFSRPNVGLVF. DNA of the CDR3: TGTGCCAGCAGTTTTAGTCGGCCGAACGTGGGCCTTGTTTTT.

This clone was found once. The CDR3 bases are TGTGCCAGCAGTGGAGTCGTGTCAGGGACATACAATGAGCAGTTCTTC. Its protein product is CASSGVVSGTYNEQFF. The genes are TRBV2 and TRBJ2-1; perhaps TRBD1 as D (6 bases). Germline lookup yields CDR1 SNHLY and CDR2 FYNNEI. There are 16 residues in the CDR3. V gave up 4 bases and J gave up 4 bases, with 17 bases separating them.

This clone was recorded only once. V usage is TRBV5-1 and J usage is TRBJ2-7; D may match TRBD1 or TRBD2 (5 bases each). V was pared by 4 bases and J by 2 bases, with 13 bases between. Germline CDR1 and CDR2: SGHRS and YFSETQ. The CDR3 sequence is 14 residues long. This chain's CDR3 is CASSARDGTYEQYF. The CDR3 region has the DNA TGCGCCAGCAGCGCCCGGGACGGAACCTACGAGCAGTACTTC.

J is TRBJ2-1 and V is TRBV19, with TRBD2 matching 11 bases. Looked up from germline, CDR1 is LNHDA and CDR2 is SQIVND (reference sequence). Trimming took 9 bases from V and 7 from J; bases not matched to a gene: 5. This CDR3 is built from 13 residues. In DNA form, the CDR3 reads TGTGCCAGCGCGACTAGCGGGATTAATGAGCAGTTCTTC. Translated: CASATSGINEQFF.

The chain uses TRBV19 and TRBJ1-5; 11 nucleotides agree with TRBD1. CDR3 length: 17 amino acids. Germline loops: CDR1 LNHDA, CDR2 SQIVND (reference sequence). Losses at the gene ends were 8 bases for V and 0 bases for J; bases not matched to a gene: 9. This CDR3 reads CASQRDRGSGSNQPQHF. CDR3 bases: TGTGCCAGTCAACGGGACAGGGGGTCGGGTAGCAATCAGCCCCAGCATTTT.

The chain carries TRBV20-1 and TRBJ2-7; D is possibly TRBD1 (5 bases). V was trimmed by 7 bases and J by 2 bases, leaving 9 bases between them. In germline, CDR1 is DFQATT, CDR2 SNEGSKA (reference sequence). The CDR3 runs 11 residues. The CDR3 nucleotides are TGCAGTGTATCGGACACCTACGAGCAGTACTTC. This sequence encodes CSVSDTYEQYF.

This chain joins TRBV10-1 and TRBJ2-7; D may be TRBD1 (6 bases). Germline CDR1 reads WNHNN; CDR2 reads SYGVQD (reference sequence). The CDR3 loop spans 15 amino acids. V was clipped by 2 bases and J by 2 bases, with 13 bases between them. CDR3 DNA sequence: TGCGCCAGCAGTGAGGGCAGGGACACAACCTACGAGCAGTACTTC. Encoded protein: CASSEGRDTTYEQYF.

This sequence joins TRBV27 and TRBJ2-1; D unclear. Trimming stripped 8 bases from V and 10 bases from J, with 12 bases between. This CDR3 region has 11 residues. Germline V gene sequence: CDR1 MNHEY, CDR2 SMNVEV (reference sequence). The CDR3 reads CASRHRGEQFF. The CDR3 nucleotides read TGTGCCAGCCGCCACCGTGGGGAGCAGTTCTTC.

This clone showed up just once. The V gene is TRBV3-1 (or the pseudogene TRBV3-2), the J gene TRBJ1-5, with 9 bases lining up with TRBD1. The CDR3 is 15 residues long. CDR1 and CDR2 (germline): LGHDT, YNNKEL (reference sequence). V dropped 0 bases and J dropped 7; count of bases not matched to a gene: 4. The CDR3 is CASSQDDDRGQPQHF. The CDR3 DNA reads as TGTGCCAGCAGCCAAGACGATGACAGGGGGCAGCCCCAGCATTTT.

The V call is TRBV4-1, the J call TRBJ2-1; D is possibly TRBD2 (6 bases). The CDR3 loop spans 16 amino acids. The germline CDR1 and CDR2 sequences are MGHRA and YSYEKL. Trimming left V 1 base short and J 0 bases short, with 10 bases between. The CDR3 nucleotides are TGCGCCAGCAGCCAAGCGTTCGGGAGCTCCTACAATGAGCAGTTCTTC. It is translated as CASSQAFGSSYNEQFF.

CDR3 sequence (DNA): TGCGCCAGCAGCCACTTGGAGGGGAACACTGAAGCTTTCTTT. It encodes CASSHLEGNTEAFF. V and J are TRBV5-1 and TRBJ1-1; no clear D. This CDR3 has 14 residues. Germline V gene lookup returns CDR1 SGHRS and CDR2 YFSETQ. V dropped 4 bases and J dropped 1 base, with 11 bases sitting between them.

This chain uses TRBV19 with TRBJ1-2; 7 positions agree with TRBD1. In germline, CDR1 is LNHDA, CDR2 SQIVND (reference sequence). There are 13 residues in the CDR3. The V gene end was trimmed by 9 bases and the J gene end by 6 bases; junction bases not matched to a gene: 10. CDR3 in amino acids: CASRATGVNGYTF. Here the CDR3 DNA reads TGTGCCAGCAGGGCCACAGGGGTTAATGGCTACACCTTC.